A selection of T cell receptor beta chains follows, all from one sample in a study of blood T cell repertoires in COVID-19. Some clones are missing from TCRdb's copy, which holds only in-frame ones; the method was immunoSEQ multiplex PCR. This table has tens of thousands of clones, 89% appearing once. The specimen sequenced was peripheral blood. The receptors stem from a woman older than 75 with active COVID-19. Each CDR3 is given with its conserved first and last residue. The D gene is left open where the match is weak. Clone size, where shown, is once, few, many, or a class for clones that have expanded.

abundance: -; v_gene: TRBV6-6; d_gene: -; j_gene: TRBJ2-5; CDR3nt: TGTGCCAGCAGTGGCTGGGGGGATGTGCGAGAGACCCAGTACTTC; CDR3aa: CASSGWGDVRETQYF
abundance: -; v_gene: TRBV27; d_gene: -; j_gene: TRBJ1-5; CDR3nt: TGTGCCAGCAGTTTCAACAATCAGCCCCAGCATTTT; CDR3aa: CASSFNNQPQHF
abundance: -; v_gene: TRBV29-1; d_gene: TRBD1; j_gene: TRBJ1-1; CDR3nt: TGCAGCGTTGCGGGACAGGTCTCGGGGGACACTGAAGCTTTCTTT; CDR3aa: CSVAGQVSGDTEAFF
abundance: -; v_gene: TRBV3-1/TRBV3-2; d_gene: TRBD2; j_gene: TRBJ2-4; CDR3nt: TGTGCCAGCAGCCGCCTCACTAGCGGGAGGGCCCAAAACATTCAGTACTTC; CDR3aa: CASSRLTSGRAQNIQYF
abundance: -; v_gene: TRBV29-1; d_gene: -; j_gene: TRBJ2-3; CDR3nt: TGCAGCGTTGAAAGGTTGAGTGCGGGCAGCTTTACTAGCACAGATACGCAGTATTTT; CDR3aa: CSVERLSAGSFTSTDTQYF
abundance: -; v_gene: TRBV28; d_gene: -; j_gene: TRBJ2-4; CDR3nt: TGTGCCAGCAGTTTAGGGGGCGCCAAAAACATTCAGTACTTC; CDR3aa: CASSLGGAKNIQYF
abundance: -; v_gene: TRBV19; d_gene: -; j_gene: TRBJ2-2; CDR3nt: TGTGCCAGTAGTATTCCCGGGACACGGAACACCGGGGAGCTGTTTTTT; CDR3aa: CASSIPGTRNTGELFF
abundance: -; v_gene: TRBV5-6; d_gene: TRBD2; j_gene: TRBJ2-5; CDR3nt: TGTGCCAGCAGCTCGGGACCCCGGGGGGTAGAGACCCAGTACTTC; CDR3aa: CASSSGPRGVETQYF
abundance: once; v_gene: TRBV9; d_gene: -; j_gene: TRBJ2-1; CDR3nt: TGTGCCAGCAGCCCTCGGACTACCCACAATGAGCAGTTCTTC; CDR3aa: CASSPRTTHNEQFF
abundance: -; v_gene: TRBV11-2; d_gene: TRBD2; j_gene: TRBJ2-2; CDR3nt: TGTGCCAGCAGATTACTAGCGGGAGGAAACACCGGGGAGCTGTTTTTT; CDR3aa: CASRLLAGGNTGELFF
abundance: -; v_gene: TRBV7-3; d_gene: -; j_gene: TRBJ2-3; CDR3nt: TGTGCCAGCAGCTTGACTGGAGACGTGGCAGATACGCAGTATTTT; CDR3aa: CASSLTGDVADTQYF
abundance: -; v_gene: TRBV21-1; d_gene: -; j_gene: TRBJ2-1; CDR3nt: TGTGCCAGCAGCAAAACTAGCGGGAGAGGGTATGAGCAGTTCTTC; CDR3aa: CASSKTSGRGYEQFF
abundance: few; v_gene: TRBV7-3; d_gene: TRBD1; j_gene: TRBJ2-2; CDR3nt: TGTGCCAGCAGCTCCGGACAGGGCACCGGGGAGCTGTTTTTT; CDR3aa: CASSSGQGTGELFF
abundance: -; v_gene: TRBV28; d_gene: -; j_gene: TRBJ2-3; CDR3nt: TGTGCCAGTACGGGACAAGGCACAGATACGCAGTATTTT; CDR3aa: CASTGQGTDTQYF
abundance: few; v_gene: TRBV19; d_gene: TRBD1; j_gene: TRBJ1-5; CDR3nt: TGTGCCAGTACCACCGGAGGGGGCAGCAATCAGCCCCAGCATTTT; CDR3aa: CASTTGGGSNQPQHF
abundance: -; v_gene: TRBV3-1/TRBV3-2; d_gene: -; j_gene: TRBJ2-6; CDR3nt: TGTGCCAGCAGCCAAGTCGGGGGATCTGGGGCCAACGTCCTGACTTTC; CDR3aa: CASSQVGGSGANVLTF
abundance: -; v_gene: TRBV19; d_gene: -; j_gene: TRBJ1-5; CDR3nt: TGTGCCAGTAGTAAGACTTTTCATCAGCCCCAGCATTTT; CDR3aa: CASSKTFHQPQHF
abundance: -; v_gene: TRBV7-6; d_gene: -; j_gene: TRBJ2-3; CDR3nt: TGTGCCAGCAGCCCCGCGGGATTTAGTGGCGATACGCAGTATTTT; CDR3aa: CASSPAGFSGDTQYF
abundance: -; v_gene: TRBV28; d_gene: -; j_gene: TRBJ2-1; CDR3nt: TGTGCCAGCAGTCGACCACGGGGGAGCGGCTACAATGAGCAGTTCTTC; CDR3aa: CASSRPRGSGYNEQFF
abundance: -; v_gene: TRBV3-1/TRBV3-2; d_gene: TRBD2; j_gene: TRBJ2-1; CDR3nt: TGTGCCAGCAGCCAAGATATTCGGCGGGAGGAGGGAAGTGGTTACAATGAGCAGTTCTTC; CDR3aa: CASSQDIRREEGSGYNEQFF
abundance: -; v_gene: TRBV28; d_gene: TRBD1; j_gene: TRBJ1-2; CDR3nt: TGTGCCAGCAGTTTATCCGGGACAGTTTTCTATGGCTACACCTTC; CDR3aa: CASSLSGTVFYGYTF
abundance: once; v_gene: TRBV19; d_gene: TRBD2; j_gene: TRBJ2-3; CDR3nt: TGTGCCAGCTCTAGCGGGAGGGCCTTAACAGATACGCAGTATTTT; CDR3aa: CASSSGRALTDTQYF
abundance: -; v_gene: TRBV12-5; d_gene: -; j_gene: TRBJ2-3; CDR3nt: TGTGCTAGTGGTCCGGGACAAGATACGCAGTATTTT; CDR3aa: CASGPGQDTQYF
abundance: -; v_gene: TRBV14; d_gene: TRBD2; j_gene: TRBJ2-7; CDR3nt: TGTGCCAGCAGCCAAGTACTAGCGGGAGTCGGCGAGCAGTACTTC; CDR3aa: CASSQVLAGVGEQYF
abundance: -; v_gene: TRBV19; d_gene: -; j_gene: TRBJ2-1; CDR3nt: TGTGCCAGTAGTAAGCGGATACTTAACAATGAGCAGTTCTTC; CDR3aa: CASSKRILNNEQFF
abundance: -; v_gene: TRBV15; d_gene: TRBD1; j_gene: TRBJ1-4; CDR3nt: TGTGCCACCAGCAGAACTGGACAGGGGAGAGAAAAACTGTTTTTT; CDR3aa: CATSRTGQGREKLFF
abundance: -; v_gene: TRBV4-3; d_gene: TRBD2; j_gene: TRBJ2-1; CDR3nt: TGCGCCAGCAGCCAAGTAGCGGGAGTGCTCCATGAGCAGTTCTTC; CDR3aa: CASSQVAGVLHEQFF
abundance: -; v_gene: TRBV5-6; d_gene: -; j_gene: TRBJ2-7; CDR3nt: TGTGCCAGCAGCTTGCTGTCAGGGAGGCGGGAGCAGTACTTC; CDR3aa: CASSLLSGRREQYF
abundance: -; v_gene: TRBV2; d_gene: TRBD2; j_gene: TRBJ2-4; CDR3nt: TGTGCCAGCAGTGTAGGGCTAGCGGGAGAAAACATTCAGTACTTC; CDR3aa: CASSVGLAGENIQYF
abundance: -; v_gene: TRBV7-8; d_gene: TRBD2; j_gene: TRBJ2-5; CDR3nt: TGTGCCAGCAGGAGGCGGGAGGGCCTAGAGACCCAGTACTTC; CDR3aa: CASRRREGLETQYF
abundance: -; v_gene: TRBV9; d_gene: TRBD2; j_gene: TRBJ2-5; CDR3nt: TGTGCCAGCAGCGTAGATCCTGTTCATGGGACTAGCGGGAGCCGGGAGACCCAGTACTTC; CDR3aa: CASSVDPVHGTSGSRETQYF
abundance: -; v_gene: TRBV7-2; d_gene: -; j_gene: TRBJ2-3; CDR3nt: TGTGCCAGCAGCTTAATTCCTCCTAGCACAGATACGCAGTATTTT; CDR3aa: CASSLIPPSTDTQYF
abundance: -; v_gene: TRBV5-1; d_gene: TRBD1; j_gene: TRBJ1-2; CDR3nt: TGCGCCAGCAGTCCTGACAGGGGGCCCTATGGCTACACCTTC; CDR3aa: CASSPDRGPYGYTF